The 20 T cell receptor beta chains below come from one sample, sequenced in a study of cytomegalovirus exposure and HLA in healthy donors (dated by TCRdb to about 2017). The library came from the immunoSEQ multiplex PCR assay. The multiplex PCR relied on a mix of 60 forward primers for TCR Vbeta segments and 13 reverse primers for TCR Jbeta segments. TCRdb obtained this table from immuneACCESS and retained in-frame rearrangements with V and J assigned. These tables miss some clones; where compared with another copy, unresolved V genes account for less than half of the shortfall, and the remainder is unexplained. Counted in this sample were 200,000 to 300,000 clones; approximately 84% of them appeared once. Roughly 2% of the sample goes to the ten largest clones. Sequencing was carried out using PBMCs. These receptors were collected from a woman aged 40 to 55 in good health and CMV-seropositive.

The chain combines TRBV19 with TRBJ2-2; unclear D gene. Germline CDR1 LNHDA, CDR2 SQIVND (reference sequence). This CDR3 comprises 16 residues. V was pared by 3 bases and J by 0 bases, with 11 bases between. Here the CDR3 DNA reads TGTGCCAGTAGTATTTATTCAGGAACGAACACCGGGGAGCTGTTTTTT. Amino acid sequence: CASSIYSGTNTGELFF.

CDR3 in amino acids: CASSQDMGPYEQYF. DNA of the CDR3: TGCGCCAGCAGCCAAGATATGGGCCCCTACGAGCAGTACTTC. The chain has TRBV4-3 and TRBJ2-7; D remains ambiguous. CDR3 length: 14 amino acids. With 0 bases removed from V and 2 bases from J, the gap between germline ends came to 8 bases. CDR1 and CDR2 (germline): LGHNA, YSLEER.

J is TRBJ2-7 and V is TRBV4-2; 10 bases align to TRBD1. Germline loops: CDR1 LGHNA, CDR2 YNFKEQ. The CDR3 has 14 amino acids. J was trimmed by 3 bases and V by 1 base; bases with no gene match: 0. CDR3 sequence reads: CASSQGDRGYEQYF. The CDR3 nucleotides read TGTGCCAGCAGCCAAGGGGACAGGGGCTACGAGCAGTACTTC.

The CDR3 here is CASSLEDRGYTDTQYF. CDR3 DNA: TGTGCCAGCAGTCTAGAGGACAGGGGCTACACAGATACGCAGTATTTT. The chain has TRBV28 and TRBJ2-3, with 9 nucleotides matching TRBD1. V trimming: 5 bases; J trimming: 2 bases; junction bases outside the gene matches: 8. The CDR3 spans 16 residues. CDR1 and CDR2 (germline): MDHEN, SYDVKM. Supplemented by reference TRBV28 and TRBJ2-3, the full variable domain reads DVKVTQSSRYLVKRTGEKVFLECVQDMDHENMFWYRQDPGLGLRLIYFSYDVKMKEKGDIPEGYSVSREKKERFSLILESASTNQTSMYLCASSLEDRGYTDTQYFGPGTRLTVL.

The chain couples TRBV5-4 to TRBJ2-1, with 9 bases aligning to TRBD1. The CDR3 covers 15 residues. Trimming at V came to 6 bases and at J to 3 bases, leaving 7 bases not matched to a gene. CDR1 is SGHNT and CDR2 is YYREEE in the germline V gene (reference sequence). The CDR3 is CASTVQGAGYNEQFF. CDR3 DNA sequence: TGTGCCAGCACCGTACAGGGGGCAGGCTACAATGAGCAGTTCTTC.

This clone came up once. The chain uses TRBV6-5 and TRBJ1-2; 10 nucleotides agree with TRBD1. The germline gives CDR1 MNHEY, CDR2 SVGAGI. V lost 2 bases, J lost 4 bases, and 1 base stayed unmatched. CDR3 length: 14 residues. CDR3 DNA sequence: TGTGCCAGCAGTTACGGGACAGGGGCCTATGGCTACACCTTC. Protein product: CASSYGTGAYGYTF.

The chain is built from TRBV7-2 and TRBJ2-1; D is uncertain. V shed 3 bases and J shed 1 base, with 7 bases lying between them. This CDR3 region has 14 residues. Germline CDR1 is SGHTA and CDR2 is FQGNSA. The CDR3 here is CASSLRNSYNEQFF. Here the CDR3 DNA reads TGTGCCAGCAGCTTGCGTAATTCCTACAATGAGCAGTTCTTC.

CDR3 nucleotides: TGTGCCTGGACCCCCGTGGGACAGGGCCTCACCGGGGAGCTGTTTTTT. Protein: CAWTPVGQGLTGELFF. The V gene is TRBV30, the J gene TRBJ2-2, with 9 bases lining up with TRBD1. CDR3 length: 16 amino acids. The junction had 10 bases not matched to a gene; V was cut back by 4 bases and J by 4 bases. In germline, CDR1 is GTSNPN, CDR2 SVGIG (reference sequence).

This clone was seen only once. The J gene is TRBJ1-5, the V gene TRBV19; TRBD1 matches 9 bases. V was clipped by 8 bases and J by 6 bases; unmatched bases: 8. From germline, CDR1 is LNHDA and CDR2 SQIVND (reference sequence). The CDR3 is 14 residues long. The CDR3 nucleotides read TGTGCCAGTTCCGACAGGGGGGCAATTCAGCCCCAGCATTTT. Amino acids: CASSDRGAIQPQHF.

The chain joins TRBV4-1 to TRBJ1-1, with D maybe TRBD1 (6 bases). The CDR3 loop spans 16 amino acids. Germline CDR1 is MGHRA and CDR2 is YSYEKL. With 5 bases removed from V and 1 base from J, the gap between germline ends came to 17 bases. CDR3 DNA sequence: TGCGCCAGCAGCGACTCCTGGGGAGGGGGGAACACTGAAGCTTTCTTT. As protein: CASSDSWGGGNTEAFF.

CDR3 sequence: CASSQAGGLTDTQYF. CDR3 coding DNA: TGCGCCAGCAGCCAAGCAGGAGGCCTCACAGATACGCAGTATTTT. This chain connects TRBV4-1 to TRBJ2-3, with a weak D call TRBD2 (5 bases). From germline, CDR1 is MGHRA and CDR2 YSYEKL. V was shortened by 1 base and J by 2 bases, with 10 bases between the two germline ends. The length of the CDR3 is 15 residues.

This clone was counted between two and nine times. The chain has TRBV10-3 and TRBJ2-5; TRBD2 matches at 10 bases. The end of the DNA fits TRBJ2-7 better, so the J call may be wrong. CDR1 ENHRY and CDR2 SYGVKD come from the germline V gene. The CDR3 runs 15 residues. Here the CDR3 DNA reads TGTGCCATCAGTGAGGGGACTAGCGACCCCTACGAGCAGTACTTC. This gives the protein CAISEGTSDPYEQYF.

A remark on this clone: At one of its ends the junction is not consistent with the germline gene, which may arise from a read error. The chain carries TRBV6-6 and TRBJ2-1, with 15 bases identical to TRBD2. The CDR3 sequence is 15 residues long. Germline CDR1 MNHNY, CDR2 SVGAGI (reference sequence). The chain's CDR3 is CASRWTSGRANQQFF. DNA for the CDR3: TGTGCCAGCAGGTGGACTAGCGGGAGGGCCAATCAGCAGTTCTTC.

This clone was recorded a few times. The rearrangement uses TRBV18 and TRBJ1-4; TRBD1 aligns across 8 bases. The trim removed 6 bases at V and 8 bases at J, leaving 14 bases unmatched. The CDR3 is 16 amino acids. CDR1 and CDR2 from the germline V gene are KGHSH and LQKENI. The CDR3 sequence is CASSPPLTGAGEKLFF. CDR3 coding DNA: TGTGCCAGCTCCCCTCCGTTGACAGGGGCGGGCGAAAAACTGTTTTTT.

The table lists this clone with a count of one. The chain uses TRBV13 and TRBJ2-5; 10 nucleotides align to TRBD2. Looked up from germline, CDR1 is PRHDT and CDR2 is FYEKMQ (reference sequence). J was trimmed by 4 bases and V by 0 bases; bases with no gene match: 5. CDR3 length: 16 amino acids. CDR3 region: CASSLGGTSVVETQYF. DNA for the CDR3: TGTGCCAGCAGCTTAGGGGGGACTAGCGTAGTAGAGACCCAGTACTTC.

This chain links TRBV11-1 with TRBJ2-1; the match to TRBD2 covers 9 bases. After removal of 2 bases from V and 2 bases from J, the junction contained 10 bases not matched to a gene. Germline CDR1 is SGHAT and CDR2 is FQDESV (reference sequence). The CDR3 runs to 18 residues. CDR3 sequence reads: CASSLRGSGSRTYNEQFF. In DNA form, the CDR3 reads TGTGCCAGCAGCTTACGGGGTAGCGGGAGTAGGACCTACAATGAGCAGTTCTTC.

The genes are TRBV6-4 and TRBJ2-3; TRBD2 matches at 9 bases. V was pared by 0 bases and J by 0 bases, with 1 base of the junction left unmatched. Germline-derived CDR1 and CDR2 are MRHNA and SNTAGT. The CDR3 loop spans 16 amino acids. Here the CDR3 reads CASSDSGTSSTDTQYF. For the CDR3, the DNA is TGTGCCAGCAGTGACTCGGGGACTAGCAGCACAGATACGCAGTATTTT.

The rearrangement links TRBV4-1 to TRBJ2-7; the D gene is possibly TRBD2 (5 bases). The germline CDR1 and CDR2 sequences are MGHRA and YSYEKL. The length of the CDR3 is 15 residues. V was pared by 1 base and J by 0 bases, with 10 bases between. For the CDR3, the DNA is TGCGCCAGCAGCCAAGGGGAAGGACTCTCCTACGAGCAGTACTTC. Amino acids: CASSQGEGLSYEQYF.

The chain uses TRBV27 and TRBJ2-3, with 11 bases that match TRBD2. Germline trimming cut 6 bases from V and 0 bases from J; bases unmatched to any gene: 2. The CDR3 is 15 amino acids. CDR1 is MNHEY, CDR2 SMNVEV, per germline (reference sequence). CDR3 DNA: TGTGCCAGCAGGGGACTAGCGGATAGCACAGATACGCAGTATTTT. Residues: CASRGLADSTDTQYF.

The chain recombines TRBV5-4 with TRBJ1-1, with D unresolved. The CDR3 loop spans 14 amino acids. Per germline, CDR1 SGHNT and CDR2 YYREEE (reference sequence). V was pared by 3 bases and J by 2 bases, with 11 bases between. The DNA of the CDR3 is TGTGCCAGCAGCTCGGCAGGATTCAACACTGAAGCTTTCTTT. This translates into CASSSAGFNTEAFF.